The text below deals with one T cell receptor beta chain. The entry originates in a study of shared clonotypes between healthy human individuals. None of the donors, who were healthy HIV-negative adults, had recently had acute infections or vaccinations. The assay was run at deep level. Data came from immunoSEQ multiplex PCR; TCRdb stores just in-frame clones and leaves some out. Among 2 million to 2.5 million clones listed, 85% to 95% were seen once. This receptor was identified in a man aged 18 to 29 in good health. Some clones in this sample may be carry-over from other donors' samples. Sample: naive CD4+ T cells from PBMCs. Subset denoted: CD45RA+ positively selected.

CDR3 loop: CASSFSIYENIQYF. Written as DNA, the CDR3 is TGTGCCAGCAGTTTTAGTATCTATGAAAACATTCAGTACTTC. This chain uses TRBV27 with TRBJ2-4; unclear D gene. Trimming stripped 3 bases from V and 5 bases from J, with 11 bases between. The germline gives CDR1 MNHEY, CDR2 SMNVEV (reference sequence). The CDR3 is 14 amino acids.